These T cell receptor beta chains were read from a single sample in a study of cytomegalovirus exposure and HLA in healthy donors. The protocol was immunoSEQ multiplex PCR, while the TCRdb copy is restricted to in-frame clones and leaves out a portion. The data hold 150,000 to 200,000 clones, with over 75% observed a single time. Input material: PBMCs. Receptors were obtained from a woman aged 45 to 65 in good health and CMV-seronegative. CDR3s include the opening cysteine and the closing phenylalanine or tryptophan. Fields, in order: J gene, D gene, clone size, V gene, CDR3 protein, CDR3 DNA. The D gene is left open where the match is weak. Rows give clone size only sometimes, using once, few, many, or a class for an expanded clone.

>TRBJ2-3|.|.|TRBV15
CATSRTPRDTQYF
TGTGCCACCAGCAGAACTCCTCGGGATACGCAGTATTTT
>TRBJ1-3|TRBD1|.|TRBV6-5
CASSSPGQGADTIYF
TGTGCCAGCAGTTCTCCGGGACAGGGGGCGGACACCATATATTTT
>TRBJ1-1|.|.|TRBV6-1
CASTKGVRGKAFF
TGTGCCAGCACCAAAGGTGTCCGGGGGAAAGCTTTCTTT
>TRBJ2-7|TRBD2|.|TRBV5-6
CASSLEQAGDEQYF
TGTGCCAGCAGCTTGGAACAGGCGGGAGACGAGCAGTACTTC
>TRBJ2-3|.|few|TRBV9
CASSVGGSGTDTQYF
TGTGCCAGCAGCGTAGGAGGTAGCGGCACAGATACGCAGTATTTT
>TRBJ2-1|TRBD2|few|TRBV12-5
CASGLVAGAGEQFF
TGTGCTAGTGGTTTGGTAGCGGGAGCTGGTGAGCAGTTCTTC
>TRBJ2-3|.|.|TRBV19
CASSIGGPVTQYF
TGTGCCAGTAGTATCGGGGGGCCTGTTACGCAGTATTTT
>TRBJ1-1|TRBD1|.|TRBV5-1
CASSLDGTGMNTEAFF
TGCGCCAGCAGCTTGGATGGGACAGGGATGAACACTGAAGCTTTCTTT
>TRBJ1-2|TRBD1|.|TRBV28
CASSSPGQGGGYTF
TGTGCCAGCAGTTCTCCGGGACAGGGCGGCGGCTACACCTTC
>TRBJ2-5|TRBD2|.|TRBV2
CASSDLVAGEGQYF
TGTGCCAGCAGTGACTTGGTAGCGGGAGAGGGGCAGTACTTC
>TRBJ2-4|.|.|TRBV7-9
CASTRAGKNIQYF
TGTGCCAGCACCCGGGCGGGCAAAAACATTCAGTACTTC
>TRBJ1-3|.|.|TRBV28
CASEVDSHSGNTIYF
TGTGCCAGCGAGGTAGACAGTCACTCTGGAAACACCATATATTTT
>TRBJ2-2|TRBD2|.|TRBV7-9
CASRSSRGGNTGELFF
TGTGCCAGCAGGTCCTCCCGGGGGGGAAACACCGGGGAGCTGTTTTTT
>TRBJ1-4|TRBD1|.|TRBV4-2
CASSQDQGVGGGEKLFF
TGTGCCAGCAGCCAAGATCAAGGGGTAGGGGGCGGTGAAAAACTGTTTTTT
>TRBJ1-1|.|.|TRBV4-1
CASSQGAGRTEAFF
TGCGCCAGCAGCCAAGGCGCAGGGCGCACTGAAGCTTTCTTT
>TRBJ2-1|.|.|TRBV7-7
CASSRRANVEQFF
TGTGCTAGCAGCCGGAGGGCTAATGTTGAGCAGTTCTTC
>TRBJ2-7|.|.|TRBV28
CATRSYEQYF
TGTGCCACCCGTAGCTACGAGCAGTACTTC
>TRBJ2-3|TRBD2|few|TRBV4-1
CASSQQREIADTQYF
TGCGCCAGCAGCCAACAGCGGGAGATCGCAGATACGCAGTATTTT
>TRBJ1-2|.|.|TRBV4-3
CASSQDFSNYGYTF
TGCGCCAGCAGCCAAGATTTTTCGAACTATGGCTACACCTTC
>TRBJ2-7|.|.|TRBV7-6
CASSLIPSSYEQYF
TGTGCCAGCAGCTTAATTCCCAGCTCCTACGAGCAGTACTTC
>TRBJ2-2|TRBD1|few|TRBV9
CASSVKQGNGELFF
TGTGCCAGCAGCGTAAAACAGGGGAACGGGGAGCTGTTTTTT
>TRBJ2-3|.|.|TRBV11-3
CASSLQGGPDTQYF
TGTGCCAGCAGCCTACAGGGGGGGCCAGATACGCAGTATTTT
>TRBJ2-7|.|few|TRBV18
CASSPRLDRSYEQYF
TGTGCCAGCTCACCACGGCTGGACAGATCCTACGAGCAGTACTTC